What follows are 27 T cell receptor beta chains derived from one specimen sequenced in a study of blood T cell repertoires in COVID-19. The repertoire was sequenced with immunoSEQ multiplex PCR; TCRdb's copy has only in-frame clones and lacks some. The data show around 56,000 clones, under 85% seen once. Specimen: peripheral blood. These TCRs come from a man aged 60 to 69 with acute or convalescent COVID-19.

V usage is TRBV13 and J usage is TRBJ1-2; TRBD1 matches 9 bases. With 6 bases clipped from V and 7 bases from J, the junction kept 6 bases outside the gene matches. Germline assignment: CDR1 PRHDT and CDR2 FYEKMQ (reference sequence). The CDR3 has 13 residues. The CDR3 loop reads CASRSGTGSGYTF. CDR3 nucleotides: TGTGCCAGCAGGTCCGGGACAGGGTCTGGCTACACCTTC. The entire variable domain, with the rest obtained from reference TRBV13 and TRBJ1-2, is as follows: AAGVIQSPRHLIKEKRETATLKCYPIPRHDTVYWYQQGPGQDPQFLISFYEKMQSDKGSIPDRFSAQQFSDYHSELNMSSLELGDSALYFCASRSGTGSGYTFGSGTRLTVV.

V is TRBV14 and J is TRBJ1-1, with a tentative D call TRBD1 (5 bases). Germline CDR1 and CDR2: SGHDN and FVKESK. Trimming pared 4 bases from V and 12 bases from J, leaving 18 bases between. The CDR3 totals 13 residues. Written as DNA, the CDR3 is TGTGCCAGCAGCCCAAACAGGATCCACCACCCTTTCTTT. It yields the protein CASSPNRIHHPFF.

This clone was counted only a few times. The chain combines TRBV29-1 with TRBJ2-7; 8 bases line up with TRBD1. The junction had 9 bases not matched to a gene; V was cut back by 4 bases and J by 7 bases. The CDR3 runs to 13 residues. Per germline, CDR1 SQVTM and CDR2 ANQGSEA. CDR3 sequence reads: CSVGTGTNEEQYF. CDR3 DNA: TGCAGCGTTGGGACAGGGACAAACGAGGAGCAGTACTTC.

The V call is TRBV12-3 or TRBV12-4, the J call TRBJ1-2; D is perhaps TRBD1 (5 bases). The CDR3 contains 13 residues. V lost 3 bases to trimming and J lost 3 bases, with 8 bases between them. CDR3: CASSLTAYYGYTF. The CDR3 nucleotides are TGTGCCAGCAGTTTGACAGCTTACTATGGCTACACCTTC.

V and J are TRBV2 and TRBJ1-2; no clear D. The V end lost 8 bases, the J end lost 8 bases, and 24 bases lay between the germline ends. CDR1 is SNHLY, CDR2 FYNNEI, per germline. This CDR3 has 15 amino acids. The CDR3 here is CASPKGLAQSGGYTF. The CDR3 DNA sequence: TGTGCCAGCCCTAAAGGACTTGCCCAATCGGGAGGCTACACCTTC.

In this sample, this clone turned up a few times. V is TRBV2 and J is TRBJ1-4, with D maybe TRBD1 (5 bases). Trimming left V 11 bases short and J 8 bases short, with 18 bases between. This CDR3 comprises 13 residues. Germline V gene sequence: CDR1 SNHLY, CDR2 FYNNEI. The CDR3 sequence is CASTGRLEEKLFF. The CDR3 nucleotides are TGTGCCTCAACAGGCAGGTTAGAGGAAAAACTGTTTTTT.

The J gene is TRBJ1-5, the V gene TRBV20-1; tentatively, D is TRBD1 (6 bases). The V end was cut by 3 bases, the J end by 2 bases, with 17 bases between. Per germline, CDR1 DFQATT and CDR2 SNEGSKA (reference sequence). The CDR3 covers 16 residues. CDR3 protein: CSASPSTGIGNQPQHF. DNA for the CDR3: TGCAGTGCTAGTCCCTCTACAGGGATCGGCAATCAGCCCCAGCATTTT.

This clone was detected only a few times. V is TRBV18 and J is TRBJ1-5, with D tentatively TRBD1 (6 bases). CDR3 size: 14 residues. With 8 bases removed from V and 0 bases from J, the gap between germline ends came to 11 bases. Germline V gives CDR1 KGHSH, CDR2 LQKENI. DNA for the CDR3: TGTGCCAGCCATAAACAGGGTAGCAATCAGCCCCAGCATTTT. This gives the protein CASHKQGSNQPQHF.

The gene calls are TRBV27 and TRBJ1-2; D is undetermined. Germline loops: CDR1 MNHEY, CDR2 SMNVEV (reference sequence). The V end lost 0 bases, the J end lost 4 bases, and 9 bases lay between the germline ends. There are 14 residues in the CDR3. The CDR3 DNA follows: TGTGCCAGCAGTTTATCGGCTGACATCTATGGCTACACCTTC. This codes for CASSLSADIYGYTF.

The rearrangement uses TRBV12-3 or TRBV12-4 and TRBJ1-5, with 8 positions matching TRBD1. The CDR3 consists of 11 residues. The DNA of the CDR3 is TGTGCATCAGGGGGCGACCAGCCCCAGCATTTT. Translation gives CASGGDQPQHF.

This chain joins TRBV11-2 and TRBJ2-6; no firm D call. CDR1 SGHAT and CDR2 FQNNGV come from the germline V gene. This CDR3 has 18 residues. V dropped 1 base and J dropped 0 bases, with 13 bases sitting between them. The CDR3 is CASSLGRSLLSGANVLTF. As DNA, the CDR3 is TGTGCCAGCAGCTTAGGCAGGTCCCTCCTCTCTGGGGCCAACGTCCTGACTTTC.

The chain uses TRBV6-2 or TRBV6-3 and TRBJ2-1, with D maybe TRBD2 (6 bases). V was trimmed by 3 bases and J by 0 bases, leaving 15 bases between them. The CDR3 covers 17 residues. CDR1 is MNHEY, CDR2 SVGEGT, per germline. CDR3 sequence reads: CASSYEPLRGSYNEQFF. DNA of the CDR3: TGTGCCAGCAGTTATGAGCCCCTGCGGGGCTCCTACAATGAGCAGTTCTTC.

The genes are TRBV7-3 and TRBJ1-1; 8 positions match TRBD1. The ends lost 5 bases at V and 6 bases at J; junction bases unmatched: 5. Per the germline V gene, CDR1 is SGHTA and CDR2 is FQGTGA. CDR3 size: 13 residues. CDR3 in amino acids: CASSPDREAEAFF. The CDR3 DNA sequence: TGTGCCAGCAGCCCGGACAGGGAGGCTGAAGCTTTCTTT.

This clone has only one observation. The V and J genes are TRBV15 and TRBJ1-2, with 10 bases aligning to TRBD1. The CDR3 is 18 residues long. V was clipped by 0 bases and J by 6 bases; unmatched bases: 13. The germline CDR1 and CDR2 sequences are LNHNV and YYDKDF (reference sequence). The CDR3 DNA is TGTGCCACCAGCAGAGATCAAACCGGACAGGGGGATACGAATGGCTACACCTTC. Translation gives CATSRDQTGQGDTNGYTF.

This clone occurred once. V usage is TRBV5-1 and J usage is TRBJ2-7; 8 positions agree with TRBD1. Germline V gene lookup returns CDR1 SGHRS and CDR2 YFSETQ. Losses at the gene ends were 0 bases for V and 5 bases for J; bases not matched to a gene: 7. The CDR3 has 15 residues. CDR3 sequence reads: CASSLGTGSFHEQYF. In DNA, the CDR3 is TGCGCCAGCAGCTTGGGGACAGGGAGTTTCCACGAGCAGTACTTC. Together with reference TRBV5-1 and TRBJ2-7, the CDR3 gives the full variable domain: KAGVTQTPRYLIKTRGQQVTLSCSPISGHRSVSWYQQTPGQGLQFLFEYFSETQRNKGNFPGRFSGRQFSNSRSEMNVSTLELGDSALYLCASSLGTGSFHEQYFGPGTRLTVT.

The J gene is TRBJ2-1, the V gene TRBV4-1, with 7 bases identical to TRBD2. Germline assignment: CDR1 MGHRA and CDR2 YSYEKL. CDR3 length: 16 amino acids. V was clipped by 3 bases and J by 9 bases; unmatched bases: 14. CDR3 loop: CASSQGLAEQGSEQFF. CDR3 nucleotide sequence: TGCGCCAGCAGCCAGGGTCTAGCGGAGCAGGGTAGTGAGCAGTTCTTC.

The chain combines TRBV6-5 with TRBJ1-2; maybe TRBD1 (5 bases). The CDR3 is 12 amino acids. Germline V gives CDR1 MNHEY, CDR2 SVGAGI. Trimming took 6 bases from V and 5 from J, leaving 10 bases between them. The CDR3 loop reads CASSTGLYGYTF. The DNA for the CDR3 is TGTGCCAGCAGCACAGGCCTATATGGCTACACCTTC.

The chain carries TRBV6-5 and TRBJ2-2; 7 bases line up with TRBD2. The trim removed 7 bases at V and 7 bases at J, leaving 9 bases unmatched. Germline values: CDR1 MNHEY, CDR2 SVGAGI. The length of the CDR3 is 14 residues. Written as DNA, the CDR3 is TGTGCCAGCATGCGGACTAGGATTATCGGGGAGCTGTTTTTT. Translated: CASMRTRIIGELFF.

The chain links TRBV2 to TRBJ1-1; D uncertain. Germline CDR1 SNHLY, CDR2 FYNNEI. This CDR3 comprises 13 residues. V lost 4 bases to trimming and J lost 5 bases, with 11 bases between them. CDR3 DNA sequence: TGTGCCAGCAGTGCCGCGGGCGGGACTGAAGCTTTCTTT. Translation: CASSAAGGTEAFF.

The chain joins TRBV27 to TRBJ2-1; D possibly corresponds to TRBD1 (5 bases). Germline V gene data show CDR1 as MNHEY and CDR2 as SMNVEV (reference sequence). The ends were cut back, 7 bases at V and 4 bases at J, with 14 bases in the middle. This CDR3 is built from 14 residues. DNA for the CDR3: TGTGCCAGCATTGGAATGGGGCCTTACAATGAGCAGTTCTTC. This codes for CASIGMGPYNEQFF.

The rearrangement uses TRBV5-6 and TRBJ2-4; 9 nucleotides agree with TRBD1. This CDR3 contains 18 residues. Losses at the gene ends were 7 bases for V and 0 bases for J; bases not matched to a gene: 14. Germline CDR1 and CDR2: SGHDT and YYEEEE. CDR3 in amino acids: CASHSGTGTVLAKNIQYF. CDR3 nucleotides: TGTGCCAGCCATTCTGGGACAGGGACAGTTTTAGCCAAAAACATTCAGTACTTC.

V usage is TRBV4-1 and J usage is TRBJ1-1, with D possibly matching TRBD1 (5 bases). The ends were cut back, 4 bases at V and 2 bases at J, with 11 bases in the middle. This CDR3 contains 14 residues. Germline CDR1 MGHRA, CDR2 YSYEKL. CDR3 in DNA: TGCGCCAGCAGCCGGGCGGGGGTAAACACTGAAGCTTTCTTT. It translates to CASSRAGVNTEAFF.

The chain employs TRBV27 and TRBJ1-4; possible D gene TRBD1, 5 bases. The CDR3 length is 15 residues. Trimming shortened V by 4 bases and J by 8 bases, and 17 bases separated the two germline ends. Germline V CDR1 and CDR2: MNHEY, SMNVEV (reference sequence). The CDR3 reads CASSSGREGREKLFF. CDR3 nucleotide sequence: TGTGCCAGCAGTTCGGGCAGGGAAGGGCGGGAAAAACTGTTTTTT.

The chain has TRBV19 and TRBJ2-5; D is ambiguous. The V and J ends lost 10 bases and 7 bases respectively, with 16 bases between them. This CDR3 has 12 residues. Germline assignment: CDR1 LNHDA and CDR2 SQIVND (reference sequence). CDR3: CATPSYFRTQYF. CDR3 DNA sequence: TGTGCCACCCCTTCGTACTTCCGGACCCAGTACTTC.

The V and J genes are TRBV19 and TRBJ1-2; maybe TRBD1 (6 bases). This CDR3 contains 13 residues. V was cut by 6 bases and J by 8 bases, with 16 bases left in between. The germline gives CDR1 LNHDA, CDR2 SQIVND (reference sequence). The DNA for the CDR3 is TGTGCCAGTAGATTTAACCGGGACAAAGGCTACACCTTC. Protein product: CASRFNRDKGYTF.

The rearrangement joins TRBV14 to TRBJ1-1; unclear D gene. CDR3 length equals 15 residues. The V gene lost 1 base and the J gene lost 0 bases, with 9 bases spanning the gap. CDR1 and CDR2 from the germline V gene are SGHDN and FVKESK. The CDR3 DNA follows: TGTGCCAGCAGCCAAGCCCACGGGGTGAACACTGAAGCTTTCTTT. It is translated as CASSQAHGVNTEAFF.

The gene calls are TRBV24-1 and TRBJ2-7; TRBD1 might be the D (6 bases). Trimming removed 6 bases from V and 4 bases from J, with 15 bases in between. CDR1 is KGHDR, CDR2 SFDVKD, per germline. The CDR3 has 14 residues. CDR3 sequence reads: CATSTSRQVYEQYF. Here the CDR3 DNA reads TGTGCCACCAGTACCTCTCGACAGGTTTACGAGCAGTACTTC.